This T cell receptor (beta chain) was profiled in a study of shared clonotypes between healthy human individuals. V lost 4 bases, J lost 1 base, and 10 bases lay in between. CDR3 size: 14 residues. Germline assignment: CDR1 WNHNN and CDR2 SYGVQD (reference sequence). The table lists this clone with a few counts. No antigen is known for it. Subsets obtained from CD4+ cells comprised CD45RA+ naive and CD45RA-negative memory cells. Sequencing was performed with immunoSEQ multiplex PCR; in TCRdb, only in-frame clones are kept and a portion is missing. The data contain roughly 2.5 million clones, around 94% of them singletons. General study points: At large depth, rarefaction still showed sorted-subset sequencing to be incomplete. Several donors had about 5% of their naive CD4 clonotypes in common.

This sequence joins TRBV10-1 and TRBJ1-1; tentatively, D is TRBD1 (6 bases). What was sequenced was naive CD4+ T cells sorted from blood. The subset: CD45RA+ positively selected. The TCR comes from a man younger than 35 in good health. The CDR3 DNA reads as TGCGCCAGCAGTGGGGGACAAAAGAACACTGAAGCTTTCTTT. Translated, it gives CASSGGQKNTEAFF.